These 9 T cell receptor beta chains were sequenced from one sample in a study of T-cell reconstitution after alpha-beta-depleted transplantation in children. Construction of the TCRbeta library involved unique molecular identifiers. Using its own MiXCR run on the PCR reads, TCRdb lists one record per CDR3 protein. The profile covers a few hundred thousand distinct CDR3 sequences, with approximately 30% appearing a single time and around a third taken by the ten largest. This sample comprised PBMCs, obtained before TCRalphabeta/CD19-depleted stem cell transplant. These receptors came from a boy under two years old with Wiskott-Aldrich syndrome, due to receive a stem cell transplant.

V is TRBV4-1 and J is TRBJ2-3; D ambiguous. The ends were cut back, 0 bases at V and 4 bases at J, with 8 bases in the middle. The CDR3 runs to 14 residues. Germline loops: CDR1 MGHRA, CDR2 YSYEKL. This CDR3 reads CASSQEPGSDTQYF. Here the CDR3 DNA reads TGCGCCAGCAGCCAAGAACCCGGTTCAGATACGCAGTATTTT.

Notes on this clonotype: At one end, the junction sequence differs from germline, possibly due to a read error. This chain uses TRBV28 with TRBJ2-2, with TRBD2 matching 10 bases. The CDR3 contains 14 residues. Germline V gene lookup returns CDR1 MDHEN and CDR2 SYDVKM. The CDR3 protein is CATRASGRAGEVFF. DNA for the CDR3: TGTGCGACCAGGGCTAGCGGGAGAGCCGGGGAGGTGTTTTTT.

The J gene is TRBJ2-7, the V gene TRBV20-1; 7 bases map to TRBD2. With V trimmed by 1 base and J by 2 bases, 8 bases remained unmatched. Per germline, CDR1 DFQATT and CDR2 SNEGSKA (reference sequence). The CDR3 has 15 amino acids. The CDR3 nucleotides read TGCAGTGCTAGAGCGCGCCTAGCGGAGACCTACGAGCAGTACTTC. It yields the protein CSARARLAETYEQYF.

This clonotype was counted between two and nine times. V usage is TRBV12-3 or TRBV12-4 and J usage is TRBJ2-7; 7 bases fit TRBD2. V gave up 1 base and J gave up 1 base; unmatched junction bases: 1. The CDR3 covers 14 residues. As DNA, the CDR3 is TGTGCCAGCAGTTTAGGGACTAGATCCTACGAGCAGTACTTC. This sequence encodes CASSLGTRSYEQYF.

The chain has TRBV5-1 and TRBJ2-7; 8 bases are shared with TRBD1. The CDR3 is 15 residues long. Trimming removed 7 bases from V and 3 bases from J; junction bases left unmatched: 12. Looked up from germline, CDR1 is SGHRS and CDR2 is YFSETQ. DNA of the CDR3: TGCGCCAGCCGAACGTATGGGACAGGACACTACGAGCAGTACTTC. This gives the protein CASRTYGTGHYEQYF.

The chain combines TRBV7-9 with TRBJ2-7, with unresolved D. The CDR3 loop spans 13 amino acids. Trimming stripped 5 bases from V and 3 bases from J, with 11 bases between. Germline V CDR1 and CDR2: SEHNR, FQNEAQ (reference sequence). Here the CDR3 reads CASSEKKYYEQYF. The CDR3 DNA is TGTGCCAGCAGCGAGAAAAAATACTACGAGCAGTACTTC.

The sample holds a few counts of this clonotype. This rearrangement joins TRBV6-1 to TRBJ2-5; no clear D gene. V gave up 6 bases and J gave up 4 bases, with 15 bases separating them. The CDR3 sequence is 14 residues long. The germline CDR1 and CDR2 sequences are MNHNS and SASEGT. Here the CDR3 reads CASSRGLKIETQYF. The CDR3 nucleotides read TGTGCCAGCAGCCGTGGGCTGAAGATAGAGACCCAGTACTTC.

The chain combines TRBV12-3 or TRBV12-4 with TRBJ2-1; 9 positions agree with TRBD1. With 5 bases clipped from V and 5 bases from J, the junction kept 7 bases outside the gene matches. CDR3 length: 15 amino acids. The CDR3, as DNA: TGTGCCAGCAGTACCGGGACAGGGAGACACAATGAGCAGTTCTTC. Encoded protein: CASSTGTGRHNEQFF.

This clonotype was detected only a few times. The J gene is TRBJ2-1, the V gene TRBV5-1, with 8 nucleotides matching TRBD2. V lost 0 bases to trimming and J lost 5 bases; unmatched junction nucleotides: 4. Germline V gene lookup returns CDR1 SGHRS and CDR2 YFSETQ. This CDR3 contains 15 residues. CDR3 residues: CASSLAAGDDNEQFF. The CDR3 bases are TGCGCCAGCAGCTTGGCAGCGGGGGATGACAATGAGCAGTTCTTC.